Following are 6 T cell receptor beta chains from one sample sequenced in a study of low-dose radiotherapy and immunotherapy resistance in tumors. TRAV and TRBV primers primed cDNA for both TCRalpha and TCRbeta. For amplifying TCRs, the PCR ran for 15 to 20 cycles with Phusion, which was used together with a constant-region primer and the adapter on the V primers. TCRdb re-derived calls from the reads in MiXCR, one entry per CDR3 protein. The profile shows around 60,000 distinct CDR3 sequences, around 23% of them singletons. Time point: after trial treatment. Treatment specified: LDRT plus nivolumab, ipilimumab, low-dose cyclophosphamide and aspirin (RACIN trial). Sample: PBMCs, taken after low-dose radiotherapy plus immunotherapy. These receptors were taken from a male donor with prostate cancer.

This clonotype appeared many times. CDR3 DNA sequence: TGTGCCAGCAGCTTGGGCACGGGGAACACAGATACGCAGTATTTT. Protein: CASSLGTGNTDTQYF. The V call is TRBV5-4, the J call TRBJ2-3, with TRBD2 as a possible D gene (5 bases). The V gene lost 0 bases and the J gene lost 2 bases, with 10 bases spanning the gap. The CDR3 consists of 15 residues. Germline V gene sequence: CDR1 SGHNT, CDR2 YYREEE (reference sequence).

As regards this clonotype: This likely stems from a read error, as it lies one base from a far larger clone. This rearrangement joins TRBV5-1 to TRBJ2-7, with D unresolved. Germline assignment: CDR1 SGHRS and CDR2 YFSETQ. This CDR3 has 16 residues. V dropped 0 bases and J dropped 7 bases, with 20 bases sitting between them. CDR3 protein: CASSLVALGSYNEQYF. Here the CDR3 DNA reads TGCGCCAGCAGCTTGGTTGCCTTGGGATCCTACAATGAGCAGTACTTC.

A note on this clonotype: A read error may produce the germline difference seen at one junction end. The chain recombines TRBV2 with TRBJ2-1; 11 bases are shared with TRBD2. Germline-derived CDR1 and CDR2 are SNHLY and FYNNEI. The CDR3 has 13 amino acids. CDR3 nucleotides: TGTGCCATCAGTAGCGGGAGGGGGAATGAGCAGTTCTTC. Protein sequence: CAISSGRGNEQFF. Based on the CDR3 plus reference TRBV2 and TRBJ2-1, the full variable domain is EPEVTQTPSHQVTQMGQEVILRCVPISNHLYFYWYRQILGQKVEFLVSFYNNEISEKSEIFDDQFSVERPDGSNFTLKIRSTKLEDSAMYFCAISSGRGNEQFFGPGTRLTVL.

This clonotype was picked up many times. This chain connects TRBV10-3 to TRBJ2-2, with TRBD2 as a possible D gene (7 bases). The CDR3 has 15 amino acids. With 3 bases removed from V and 5 bases from J, the gap between germline ends came to 13 bases. Germline loops: CDR1 ENHRY, CDR2 SYGVKD. CDR3 protein: CAISERGAPTGELFF. The CDR3 nucleotides read TGTGCCATCAGTGAACGGGGGGCGCCGACCGGGGAGCTGTTTTTT.

A word on this clonotype: This likely traces to a read error, being one base from a far larger clone. V usage is TRBV29-1 and J usage is TRBJ2-1, with 7 positions matching TRBD2. Germline loops: CDR1 SQVTM, CDR2 ANQGSEA. There are 16 residues in the CDR3. Unmatched junction bases numbered 19, after V lost 4 bases and J lost 10 bases. The CDR3 nucleotides are TGCAGCGTTGGGGACGTGGGAGGGAAAAGCTCCTACGAGCAGTTCTTC. It translates to CSVGDVGGKSSYEQFF.

In the case of this clonotype: The germline gene is not matched at one end of the junction; a read error may be the cause. The chain combines TRBV4-2 with TRBJ2-1; 7 bases line up with TRBD2. The CDR3 contains 17 residues. Per germline, CDR1 LGHNA and CDR2 YNFKEQ. CDR3 loop: CASSQAAGAGNYNERFF. For the CDR3, the DNA is TGTGCCAGCAGCCAAGCTGCCGGAGCGGGAAACTACAATGAGCGGTTCTTC.